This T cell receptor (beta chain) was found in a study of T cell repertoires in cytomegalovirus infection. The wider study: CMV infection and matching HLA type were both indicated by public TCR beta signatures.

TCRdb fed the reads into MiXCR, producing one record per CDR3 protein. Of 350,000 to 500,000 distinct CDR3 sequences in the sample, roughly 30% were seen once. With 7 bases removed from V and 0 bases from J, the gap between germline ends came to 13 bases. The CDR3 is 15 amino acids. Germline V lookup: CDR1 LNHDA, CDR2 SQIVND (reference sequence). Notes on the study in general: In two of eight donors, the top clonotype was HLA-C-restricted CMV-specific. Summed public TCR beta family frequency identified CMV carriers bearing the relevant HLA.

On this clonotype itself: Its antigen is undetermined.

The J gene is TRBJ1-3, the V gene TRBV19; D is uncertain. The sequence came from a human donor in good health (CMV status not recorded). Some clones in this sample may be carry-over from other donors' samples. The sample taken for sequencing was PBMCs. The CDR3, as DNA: TGTGCCAGTAAGGAGTTTGCGGGCTCTGGAAACACCATATATTTT. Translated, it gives CASKEFAGSGNTIYF.